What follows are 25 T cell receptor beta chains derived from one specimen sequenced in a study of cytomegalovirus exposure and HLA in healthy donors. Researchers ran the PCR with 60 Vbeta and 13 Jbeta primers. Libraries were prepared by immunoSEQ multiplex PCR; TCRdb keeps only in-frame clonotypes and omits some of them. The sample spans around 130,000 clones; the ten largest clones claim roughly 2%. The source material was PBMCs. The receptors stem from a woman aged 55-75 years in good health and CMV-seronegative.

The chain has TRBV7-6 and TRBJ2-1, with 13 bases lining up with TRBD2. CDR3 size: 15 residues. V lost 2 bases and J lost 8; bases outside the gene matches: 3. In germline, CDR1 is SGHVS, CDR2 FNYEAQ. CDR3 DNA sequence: TGTGCCAGCAGCTTAAGACTAGCGGGAGGTTATGAGCAGTTCTTC. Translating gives CASSLRLAGGYEQFF.

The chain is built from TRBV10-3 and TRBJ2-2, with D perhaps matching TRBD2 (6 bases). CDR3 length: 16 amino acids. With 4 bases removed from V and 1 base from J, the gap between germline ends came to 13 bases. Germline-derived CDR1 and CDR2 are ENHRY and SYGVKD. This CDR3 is CAISVGGQGNTGELFF. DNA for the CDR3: TGTGCCATCAGTGTAGGAGGGCAGGGGAACACCGGGGAGCTGTTTTTT.

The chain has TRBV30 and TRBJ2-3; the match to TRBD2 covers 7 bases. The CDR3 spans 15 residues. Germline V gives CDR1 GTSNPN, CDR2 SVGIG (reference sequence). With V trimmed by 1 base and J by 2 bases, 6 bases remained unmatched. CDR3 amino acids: CAWSGGRGLTDTQYF. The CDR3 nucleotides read TGTGCCTGGAGTGGCGGGAGAGGTCTCACAGATACGCAGTATTTT.

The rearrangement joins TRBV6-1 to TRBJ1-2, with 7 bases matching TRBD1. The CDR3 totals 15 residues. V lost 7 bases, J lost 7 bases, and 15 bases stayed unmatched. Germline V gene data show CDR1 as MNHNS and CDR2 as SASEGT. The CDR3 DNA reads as TGTGCCAGCACCAATACAGGGGAAATCCCCTTTGGCTACACCTTC. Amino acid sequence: CASTNTGEIPFGYTF.

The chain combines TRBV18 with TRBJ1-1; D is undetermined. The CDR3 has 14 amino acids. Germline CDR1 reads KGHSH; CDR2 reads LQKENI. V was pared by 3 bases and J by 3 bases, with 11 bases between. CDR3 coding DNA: TGTGCCAGCTCACCCATCATCAGTGACACTGAAGCTTTCTTT. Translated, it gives CASSPIISDTEAFF.

CDR3 sequence reads: CASSPGHRDRGYEQYF. CDR3 in DNA: TGTGCCAGCAGTCCCGGTCACCGGGACAGGGGCTACGAGCAGTACTTC. The genes are TRBV28 and TRBJ2-7, with 10 bases aligning to TRBD1. CDR1 is MDHEN and CDR2 is SYDVKM in the germline V gene. The CDR3 sequence is 16 residues long. The J segment lost 3 bases and the V segment lost 5 bases, leaving 10 bases of the junction unmatched.

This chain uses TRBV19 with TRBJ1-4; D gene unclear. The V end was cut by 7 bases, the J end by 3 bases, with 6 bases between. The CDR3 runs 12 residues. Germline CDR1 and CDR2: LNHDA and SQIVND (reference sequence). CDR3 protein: CASIGANEKLFF. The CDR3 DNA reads TGTGCCAGTATCGGGGCTAATGAAAAACTGTTTTTT.

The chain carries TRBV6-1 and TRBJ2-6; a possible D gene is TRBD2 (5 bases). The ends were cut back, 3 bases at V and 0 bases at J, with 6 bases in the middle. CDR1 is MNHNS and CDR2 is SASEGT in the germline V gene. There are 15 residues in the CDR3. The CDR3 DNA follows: TGTGCCAGCAGTGATGGGAGCTCTGGGGCCAACGTCCTGACTTTC. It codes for CASSDGSSGANVLTF.

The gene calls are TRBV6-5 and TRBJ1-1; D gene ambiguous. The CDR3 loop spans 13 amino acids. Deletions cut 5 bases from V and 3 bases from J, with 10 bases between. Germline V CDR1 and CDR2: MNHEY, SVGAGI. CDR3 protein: CASSIGGDTEAFF. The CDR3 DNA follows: TGTGCCAGCAGTATCGGCGGGGACACTGAAGCTTTCTTT.

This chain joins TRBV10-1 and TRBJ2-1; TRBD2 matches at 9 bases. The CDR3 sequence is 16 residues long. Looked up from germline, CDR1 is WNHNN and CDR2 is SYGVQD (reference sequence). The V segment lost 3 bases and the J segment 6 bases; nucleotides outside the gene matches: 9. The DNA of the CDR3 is TGCGCCAGCAGTGACCTAAGGGGCGGGGGGGCCAATGAGCAGTTCTTC. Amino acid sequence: CASSDLRGGGANEQFF.

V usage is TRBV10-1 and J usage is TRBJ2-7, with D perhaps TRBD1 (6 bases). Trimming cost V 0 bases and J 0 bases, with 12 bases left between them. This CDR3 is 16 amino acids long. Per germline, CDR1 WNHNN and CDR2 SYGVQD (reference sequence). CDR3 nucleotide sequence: TGCGCCAGCAGTGAGTCTGGGGGCGCAAGCTCCTACGAGCAGTACTTC. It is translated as CASSESGGASSYEQYF.

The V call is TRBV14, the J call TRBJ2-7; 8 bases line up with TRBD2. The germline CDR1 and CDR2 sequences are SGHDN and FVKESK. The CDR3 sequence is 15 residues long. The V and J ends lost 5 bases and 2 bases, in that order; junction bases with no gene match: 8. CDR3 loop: CASSSSRRGAYEQYF. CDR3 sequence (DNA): TGTGCCAGCAGCTCATCTAGGCGGGGGGCCTACGAGCAGTACTTC. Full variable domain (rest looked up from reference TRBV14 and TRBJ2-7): EAGVTQFPSHSVIEKGQTVTLRCDPISGHDNLYWYRRVMGKEIKFLLHFVKESKQDESGMPNNRFLAERTGGTYSTLKVQPAELEDSGVYFCASSSSRRGAYEQYFGPGTRLTVT.

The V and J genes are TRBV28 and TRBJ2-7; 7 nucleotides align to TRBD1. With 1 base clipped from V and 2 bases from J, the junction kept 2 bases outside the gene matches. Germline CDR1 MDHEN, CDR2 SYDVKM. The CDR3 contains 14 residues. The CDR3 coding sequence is TGTGCCAGCAGTTTATTCGGACAGGCCTACGAGCAGTACTTC. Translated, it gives CASSLFGQAYEQYF.

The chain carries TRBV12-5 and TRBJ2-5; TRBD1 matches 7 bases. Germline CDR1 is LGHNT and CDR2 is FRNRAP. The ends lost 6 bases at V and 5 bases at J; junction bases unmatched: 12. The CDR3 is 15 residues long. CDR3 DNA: TGTGCTAGTGGCCCCGGACAGGCCCAGGCGGAGACCCAGTACTTC. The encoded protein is CASGPGQAQAETQYF.

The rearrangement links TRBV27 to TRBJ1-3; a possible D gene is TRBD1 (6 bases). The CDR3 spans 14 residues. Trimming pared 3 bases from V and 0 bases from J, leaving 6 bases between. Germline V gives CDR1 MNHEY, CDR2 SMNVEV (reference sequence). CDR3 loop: CASSFRGSGNTIYF. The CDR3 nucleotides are TGTGCCAGCAGTTTCAGGGGCTCTGGAAACACCATATATTTT.

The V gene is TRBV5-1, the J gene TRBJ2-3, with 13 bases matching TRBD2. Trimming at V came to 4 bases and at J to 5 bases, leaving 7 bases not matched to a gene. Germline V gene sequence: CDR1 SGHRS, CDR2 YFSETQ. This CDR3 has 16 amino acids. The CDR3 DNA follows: TGCGCCAGCAGCGAGGGACTAGCGGGGTCGGGAGATACGCAGTATTTT. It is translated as CASSEGLAGSGDTQYF.

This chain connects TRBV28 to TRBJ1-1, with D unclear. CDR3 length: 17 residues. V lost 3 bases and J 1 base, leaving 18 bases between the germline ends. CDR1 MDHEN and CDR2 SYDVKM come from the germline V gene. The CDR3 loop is CASSFNPGEGQNTEAFF. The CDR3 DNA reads TGTGCCAGCAGTTTCAACCCCGGCGAGGGCCAGAACACTGAAGCTTTCTTT.

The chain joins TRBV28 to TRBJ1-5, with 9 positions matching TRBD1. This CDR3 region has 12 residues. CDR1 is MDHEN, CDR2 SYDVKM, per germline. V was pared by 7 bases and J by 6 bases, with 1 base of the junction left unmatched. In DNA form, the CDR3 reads TGTGCCAGCACACAGGGGGCTCAGCCCCAGCATTTT. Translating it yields CASTQGAQPQHF. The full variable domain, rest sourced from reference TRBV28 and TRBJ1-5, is DVKVTQSSRYLVKRTGEKVFLECVQDMDHENMFWYRQDPGLGLRLIYFSYDVKMKEKGDIPEGYSVSREKKERFSLILESASTNQTSMYLCASTQGAQPQHFGDGTRLSIL.

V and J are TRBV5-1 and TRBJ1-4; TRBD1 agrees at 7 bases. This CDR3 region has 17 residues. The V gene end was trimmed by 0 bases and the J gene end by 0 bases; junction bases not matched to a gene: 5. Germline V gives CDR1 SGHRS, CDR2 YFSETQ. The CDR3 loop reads CASSLAPGGATNEKLFF. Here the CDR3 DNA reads TGCGCCAGCAGCTTGGCTCCAGGGGGAGCAACTAATGAAAAACTGTTTTTT. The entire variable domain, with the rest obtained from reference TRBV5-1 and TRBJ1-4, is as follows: KAGVTQTPRYLIKTRGQQVTLSCSPISGHRSVSWYQQTPGQGLQFLFEYFSETQRNKGNFPGRFSGRQFSNSRSEMNVSTLELGDSALYLCASSLAPGGATNEKLFFGSGTQLSVL.

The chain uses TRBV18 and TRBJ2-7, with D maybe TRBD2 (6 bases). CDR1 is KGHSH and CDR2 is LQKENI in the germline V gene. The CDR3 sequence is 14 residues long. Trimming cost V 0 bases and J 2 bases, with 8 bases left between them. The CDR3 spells CASSPPSGPYEQYF. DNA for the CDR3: TGTGCCAGCTCACCACCTAGCGGCCCCTACGAGCAGTACTTC.

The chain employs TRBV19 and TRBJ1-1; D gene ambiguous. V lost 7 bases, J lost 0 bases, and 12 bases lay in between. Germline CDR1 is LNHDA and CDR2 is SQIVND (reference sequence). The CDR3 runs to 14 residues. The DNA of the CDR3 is TGTGCCAGTACCACTTTCGGGTTGAACACTGAAGCTTTCTTT. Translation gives CASTTFGLNTEAFF.

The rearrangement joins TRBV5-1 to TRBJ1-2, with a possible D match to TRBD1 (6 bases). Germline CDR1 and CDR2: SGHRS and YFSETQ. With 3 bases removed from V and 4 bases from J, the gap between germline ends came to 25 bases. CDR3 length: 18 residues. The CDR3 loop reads CASSWSDSLRFSIYGYTF. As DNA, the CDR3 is TGCGCCAGCAGCTGGTCGGACAGCCTTAGATTTTCTATCTATGGCTACACCTTC.

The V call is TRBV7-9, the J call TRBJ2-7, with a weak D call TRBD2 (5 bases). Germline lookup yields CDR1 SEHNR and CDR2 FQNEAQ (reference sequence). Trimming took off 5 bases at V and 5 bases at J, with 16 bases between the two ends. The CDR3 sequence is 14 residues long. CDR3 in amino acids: CASSRNEGTHEQYF. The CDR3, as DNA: TGTGCCAGCAGCCGGAATGAGGGTACCCACGAGCAGTACTTC.

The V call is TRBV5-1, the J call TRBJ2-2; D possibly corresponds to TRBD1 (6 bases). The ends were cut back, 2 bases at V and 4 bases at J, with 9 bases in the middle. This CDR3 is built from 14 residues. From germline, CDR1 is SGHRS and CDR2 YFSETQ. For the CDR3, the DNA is TGCGCCAGCAGCTTTGGACAGTCCACCGGGGAGCTGTTTTTT. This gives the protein CASSFGQSTGELFF.

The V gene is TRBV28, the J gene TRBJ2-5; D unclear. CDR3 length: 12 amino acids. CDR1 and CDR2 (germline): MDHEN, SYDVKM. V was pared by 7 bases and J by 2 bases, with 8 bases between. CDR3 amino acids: CASMELQETQYF. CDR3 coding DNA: TGTGCCAGCATGGAGCTTCAAGAGACCCAGTACTTC.